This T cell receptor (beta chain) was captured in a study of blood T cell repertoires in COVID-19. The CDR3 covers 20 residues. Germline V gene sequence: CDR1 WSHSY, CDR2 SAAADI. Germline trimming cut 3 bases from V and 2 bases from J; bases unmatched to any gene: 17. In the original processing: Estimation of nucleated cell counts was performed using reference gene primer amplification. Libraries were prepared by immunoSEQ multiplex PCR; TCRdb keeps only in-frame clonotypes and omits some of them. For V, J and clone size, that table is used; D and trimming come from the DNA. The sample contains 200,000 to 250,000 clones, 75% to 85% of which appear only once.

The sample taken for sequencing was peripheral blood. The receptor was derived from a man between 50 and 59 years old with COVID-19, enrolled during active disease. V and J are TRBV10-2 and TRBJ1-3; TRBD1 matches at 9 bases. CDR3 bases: TGCGCCAGCAGTGAAGTCCTCGGGACAGGGTGGTATTTGACTGGAAACACCATATATTTT. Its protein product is CASSEVLGTGWYLTGNTIYF.